This T cell receptor (beta chain) is from a study of CD8 T cells in Susac syndrome. V was cut by 5 bases and J by 3 bases, with 16 bases left in between. Germline assignment: CDR1 MGHDK and CDR2 SYGVNS. This CDR3 is 15 amino acids long. Random hexamers were used to reverse transcribe roughly 0.45 to 1 ug of RNA. One entry per CDR3 protein, called by TCRdb with MiXCR from the immunoSEQ multiplex PCR reads. Among 160,000 or so distinct CDR3 sequences listed, around 95% were seen once. This TCR was sampled from a human donor with Susac syndrome. Source material: CD4+ T cells from PBMCs. V is TRBV25-1 and J is TRBJ1-1; maybe TRBD1 (6 bases). In DNA, the CDR3 is TGTGCCAGCAGTCCTTATACAGGGAAGCACACTGAAGCTTTCTTT. This encodes CASSPYTGKHTEAFF.